The rows below give T cell receptor beta chains drawn from one sample of a study of cytotoxic CD8 clonotypes in ibrutinib-treated CLL. Sequenced by immunoSEQ multiplex PCR; TCRdb stores in-frame clones only, minus some. The sample has around 160,000 clones; over 75% are singletons. The sequencing here drew on PBMCs, taken at disease progression, from a patient treated with ibrutinib. Receptors were obtained from a human donor with chronic lymphocytic leukemia. Each CDR3 is given with its conserved first and last residue. A D gene is named only where the DNA matches it firmly. Expanded clones are given a class, and other clones once, few, many or no size at all.

NA,TRBJ2-2,NA,TRBV6-5,CASSYSAGGGSKLFF,TGTGCCAGCAGTTACTCAGCAGGGGGCGGGAGCAAGCTGTTTTTT
NA,TRBJ1-2,NA,TRBV18,CASAITQTGQYGYTF,TGTGCCAGCGCCATCACCCAGACAGGCCAGTATGGCTACACCTTC
NA,TRBJ1-2,TRBD1,TRBV27,CASGRTGASERSGYTF,TGTGCCAGCGGGCGGACAGGGGCGTCCGAGAGGAGTGGCTACACCTTC
NA,TRBJ1-3,NA,TRBV7-2,CASSLVPGSGNTIYF,TGTGCCAGCAGCTTAGTCCCGGGATCCGGAAACACCATATATTTT
NA,TRBJ2-5,NA,TRBV5-1,CASSLVSSETQYF,TGCGCCAGCAGCTTGGTATCATCGGAGACCCAGTACTTC
NA,TRBJ1-2,NA,TRBV19,CASSIVQGYYGYTF,TGTGCCAGTAGTATAGTTCAGGGGTACTATGGCTACACCTTC
NA,TRBJ2-5,TRBD2,TRBV5-4,CASSGGRLAGQETQYF,TGTGCCAGCAGCGGGGGAAGACTAGCGGGGCAAGAGACCCAGTACTTC
NA,TRBJ2-7,NA,TRBV10-3,CAISESAGNINSGEQYF,TGTGCCATCAGTGAGTCAGCAGGGAATATAAACTCGGGCGAGCAGTACTTC
NA,TRBJ2-5,NA,TRBV9,CASSVFGIQETQYF,TGTGCCAGCAGCGTATTCGGCATCCAAGAGACCCAGTACTTC
NA,TRBJ1-1,NA,TRBV19,CASSPGGEGLNTEAFF,TGTGCCAGTAGCCCTGGGGGGGAGGGATTGAACACTGAAGCTTTCTTT
NA,TRBJ2-7,NA,TRBV20-1,CSALGAYEQYF,TGCAGTGCACTGGGTGCCTACGAGCAGTACTTC
NA,TRBJ2-1,TRBD1,TRBV15,CATSRDRGLEHNEQFF,TGTGCCACCAGCAGAGACAGGGGGCTAGAACACAATGAGCAGTTCTTC
NA,TRBJ2-1,TRBD2,TRBV4-3,CASSPQTSGTHEQFF,TGCGCCAGCAGCCCCCAGACTAGCGGGACCCATGAGCAGTTCTTC
few,TRBJ2-3,NA,TRBV5-4,CASTGRFEDTQYF,TGTGCCAGCACGGGTCGGTTTGAAGATACGCAGTATTTT
NA,TRBJ1-1,NA,TRBV7-6,CASSQNTEAFF,TGTGCCAGCAGCCAAAACACTGAAGCTTTCTTT
NA,TRBJ1-2,NA,TRBV4-3,CASSQAVMRGSYNYGYTF,TGCGCCAGCAGCCAAGCTGTTATGAGGGGGTCCTATAACTATGGCTACACCTTC